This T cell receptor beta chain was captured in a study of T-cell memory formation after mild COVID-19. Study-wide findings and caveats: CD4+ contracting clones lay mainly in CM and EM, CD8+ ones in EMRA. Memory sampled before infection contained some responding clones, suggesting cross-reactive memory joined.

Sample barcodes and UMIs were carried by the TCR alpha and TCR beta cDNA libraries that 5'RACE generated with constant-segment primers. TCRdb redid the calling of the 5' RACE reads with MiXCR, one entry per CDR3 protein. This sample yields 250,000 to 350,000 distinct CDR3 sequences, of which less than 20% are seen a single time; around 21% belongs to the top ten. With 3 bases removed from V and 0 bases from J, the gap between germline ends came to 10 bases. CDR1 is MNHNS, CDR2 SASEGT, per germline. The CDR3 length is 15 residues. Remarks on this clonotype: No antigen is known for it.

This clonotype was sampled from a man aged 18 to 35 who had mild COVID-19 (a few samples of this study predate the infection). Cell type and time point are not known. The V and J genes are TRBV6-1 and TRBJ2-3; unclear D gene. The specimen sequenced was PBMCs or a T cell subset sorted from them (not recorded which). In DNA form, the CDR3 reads TGTGCCAGCAGTGATCGGAAAGATAGCACAGATACGCAGTATTTT. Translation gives CASSDRKDSTDTQYF.